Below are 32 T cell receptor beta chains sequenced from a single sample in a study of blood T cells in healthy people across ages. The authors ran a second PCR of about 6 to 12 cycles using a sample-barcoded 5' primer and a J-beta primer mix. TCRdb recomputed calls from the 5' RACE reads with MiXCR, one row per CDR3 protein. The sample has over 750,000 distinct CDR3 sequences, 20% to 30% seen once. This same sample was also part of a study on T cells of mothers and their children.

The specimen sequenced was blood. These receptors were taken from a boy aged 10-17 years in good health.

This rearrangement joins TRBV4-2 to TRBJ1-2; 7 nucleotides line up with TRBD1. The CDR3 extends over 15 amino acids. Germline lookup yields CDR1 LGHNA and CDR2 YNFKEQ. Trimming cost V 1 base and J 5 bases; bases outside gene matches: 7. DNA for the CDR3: TGTGCCAGCAGCCAAGTTGCAGGGGGATCATATGGCTACACCTTC. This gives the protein CASSQVAGGSYGYTF.

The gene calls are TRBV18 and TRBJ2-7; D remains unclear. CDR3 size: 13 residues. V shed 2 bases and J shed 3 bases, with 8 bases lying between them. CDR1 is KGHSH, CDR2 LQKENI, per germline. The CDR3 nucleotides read TGTGCCAGCTCACCAGACAAGCACTACGAGCAGTACTTC. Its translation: CASSPDKHYEQYF. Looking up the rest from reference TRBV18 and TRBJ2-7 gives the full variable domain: NAGVMQNPRHLVRRRGQEARLRCSPMKGHSHVYWYRQLPEEGLKFMVYLQKENIIDESGMPKERFSAEFPKEGPSILRIQQVVRGDSAAYFCASSPDKHYEQYFGPGTRLTVT.

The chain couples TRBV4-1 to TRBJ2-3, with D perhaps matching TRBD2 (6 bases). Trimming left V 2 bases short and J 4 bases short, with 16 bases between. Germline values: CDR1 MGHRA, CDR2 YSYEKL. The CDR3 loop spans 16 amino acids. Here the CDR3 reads CASSQLRGPGSDTQYF. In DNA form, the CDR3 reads TGCGCCAGCAGCCAACTGCGGGGTCCGGGGTCAGATACGCAGTATTTT.

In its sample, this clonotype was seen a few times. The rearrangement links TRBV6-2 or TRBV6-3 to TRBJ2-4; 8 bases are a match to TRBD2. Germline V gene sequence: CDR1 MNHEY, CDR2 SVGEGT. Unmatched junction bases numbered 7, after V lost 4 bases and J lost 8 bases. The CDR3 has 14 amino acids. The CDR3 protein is CASSSGTRGDIQYF. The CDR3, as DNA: TGTGCCAGCAGTTCCGGGACTAGAGGAGACATTCAGTACTTC.

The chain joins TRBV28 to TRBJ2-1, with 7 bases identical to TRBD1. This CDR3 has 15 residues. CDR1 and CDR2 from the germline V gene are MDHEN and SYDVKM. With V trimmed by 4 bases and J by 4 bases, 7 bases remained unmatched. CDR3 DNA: TGTGCCAGCAGTTCGATCGGGACAGCTTACAATGAGCAGTTCTTC. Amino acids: CASSSIGTAYNEQFF.

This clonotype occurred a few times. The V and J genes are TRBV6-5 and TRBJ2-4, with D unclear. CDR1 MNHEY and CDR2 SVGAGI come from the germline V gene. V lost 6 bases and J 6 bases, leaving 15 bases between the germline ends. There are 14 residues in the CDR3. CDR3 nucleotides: TGTGCCAGCAGACGGTCTGCCTTCGGAAACATTCAGTACTTC. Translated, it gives CASRRSAFGNIQYF.

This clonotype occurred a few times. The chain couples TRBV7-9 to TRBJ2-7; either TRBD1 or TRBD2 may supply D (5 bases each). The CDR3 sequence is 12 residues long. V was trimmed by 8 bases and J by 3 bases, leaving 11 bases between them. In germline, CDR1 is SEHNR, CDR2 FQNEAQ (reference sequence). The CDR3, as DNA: TGTGCCAGCTTTCGGGACGGCTACGAGCAGTACTTC. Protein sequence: CASFRDGYEQYF.

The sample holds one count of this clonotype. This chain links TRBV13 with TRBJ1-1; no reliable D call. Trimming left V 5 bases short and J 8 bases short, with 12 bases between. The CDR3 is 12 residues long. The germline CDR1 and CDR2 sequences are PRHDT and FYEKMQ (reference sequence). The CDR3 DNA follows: TGTGCCAGCAGCCTAACGGGGAAGGAAGCTTTCTTT. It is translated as CASSLTGKEAFF.

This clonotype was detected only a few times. CDR3 sequence: CAISESRGNEQFF. The CDR3 DNA is TGTGCCATCAGTGAGTCGCGGGGGAATGAGCAGTTCTTC. V usage is TRBV10-3 and J usage is TRBJ2-5, with TRBD2 matching over 7 bases. The DNA end favors TRBJ2-1, so the J call may be wrong. CDR3 length equals 13 residues. Germline assignment: CDR1 ENHRY and CDR2 SYGVKD.

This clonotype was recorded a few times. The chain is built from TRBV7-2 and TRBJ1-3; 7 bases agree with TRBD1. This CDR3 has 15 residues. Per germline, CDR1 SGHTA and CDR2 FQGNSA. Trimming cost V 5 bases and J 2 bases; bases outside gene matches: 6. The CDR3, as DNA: TGTGCCAGCAGCACGACAGGGACCACTGGAAACACCATATATTTT. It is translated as CASSTTGTTGNTIYF.

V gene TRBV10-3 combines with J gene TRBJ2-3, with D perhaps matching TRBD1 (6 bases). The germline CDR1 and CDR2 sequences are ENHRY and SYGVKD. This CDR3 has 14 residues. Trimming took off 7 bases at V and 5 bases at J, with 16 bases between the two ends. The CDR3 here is CAITREQGVDTQYF. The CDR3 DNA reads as TGTGCCATCACCAGAGAACAGGGAGTAGATACGCAGTATTTT.

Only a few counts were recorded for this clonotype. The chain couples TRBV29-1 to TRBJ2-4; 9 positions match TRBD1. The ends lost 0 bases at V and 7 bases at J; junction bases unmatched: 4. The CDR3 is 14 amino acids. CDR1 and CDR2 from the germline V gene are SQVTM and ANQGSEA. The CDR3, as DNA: TGCAGCGTTGAAGACCCCGGGACAGGGAACATTCAGTACTTC. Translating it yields CSVEDPGTGNIQYF.

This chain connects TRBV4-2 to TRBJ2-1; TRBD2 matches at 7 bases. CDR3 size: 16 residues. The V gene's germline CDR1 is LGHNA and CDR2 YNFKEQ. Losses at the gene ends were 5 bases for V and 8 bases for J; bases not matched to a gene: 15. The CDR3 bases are TGTGCCAGCAGCGATCGGTGGGAGGGGCGGATAGATGAGCAGTTCTTC. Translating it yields CASSDRWEGRIDEQFF.

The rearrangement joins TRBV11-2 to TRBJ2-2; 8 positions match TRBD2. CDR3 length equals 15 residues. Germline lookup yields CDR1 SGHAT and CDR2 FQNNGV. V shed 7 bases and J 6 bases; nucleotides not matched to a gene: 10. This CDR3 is CASNRRGGVAGELFF. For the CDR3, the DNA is TGTGCCAGCAATAGACGGGGGGGAGTGGCCGGGGAGCTGTTTTTT.

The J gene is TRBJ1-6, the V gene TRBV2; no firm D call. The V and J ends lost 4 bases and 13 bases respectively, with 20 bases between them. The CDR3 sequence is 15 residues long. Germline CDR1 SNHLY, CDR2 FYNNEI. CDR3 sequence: CASSAGPSDRSPLHF. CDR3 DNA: TGTGCCAGCAGTGCAGGCCCCTCGGACCGTTCGCCCCTCCACTTT.

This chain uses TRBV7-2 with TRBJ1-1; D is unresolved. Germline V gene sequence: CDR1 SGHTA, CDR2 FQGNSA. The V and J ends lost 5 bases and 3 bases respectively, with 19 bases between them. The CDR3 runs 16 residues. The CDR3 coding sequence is TGTGCCAGCAGCGTACAGTTGAGTGGGAAGGACACTGAAGCTTTCTTT. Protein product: CASSVQLSGKDTEAFF.

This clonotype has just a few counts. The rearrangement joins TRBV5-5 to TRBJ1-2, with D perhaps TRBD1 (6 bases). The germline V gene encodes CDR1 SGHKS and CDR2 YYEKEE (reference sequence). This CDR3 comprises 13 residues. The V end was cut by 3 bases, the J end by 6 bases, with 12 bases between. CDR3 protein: CASSYTGKDGYTF. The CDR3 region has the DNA TGTGCCAGCAGCTACACAGGGAAAGATGGCTACACCTTC.

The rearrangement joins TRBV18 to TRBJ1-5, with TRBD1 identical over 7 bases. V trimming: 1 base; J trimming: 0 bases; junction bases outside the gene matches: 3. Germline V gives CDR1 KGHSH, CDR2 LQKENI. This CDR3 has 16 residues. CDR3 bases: TGTGCCAGCTCACCACTAGGACAGGATAGCAATCAGCCCCAGCATTTT. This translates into CASSPLGQDSNQPQHF.

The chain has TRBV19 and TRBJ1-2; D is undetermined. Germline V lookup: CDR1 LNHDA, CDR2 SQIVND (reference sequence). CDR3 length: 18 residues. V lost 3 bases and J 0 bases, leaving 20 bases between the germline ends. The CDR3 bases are TGTGCCAGTAGTATCATCATGGGAACCTCCTCGGCTAACTATGGCTACACCTTC. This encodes CASSIIMGTSSANYGYTF.

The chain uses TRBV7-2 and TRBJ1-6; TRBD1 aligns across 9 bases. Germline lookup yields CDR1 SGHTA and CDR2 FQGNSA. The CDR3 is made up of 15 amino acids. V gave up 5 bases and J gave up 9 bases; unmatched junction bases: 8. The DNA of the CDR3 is TGTGCCAGCAGCCTACTGGGACAGGGACGTTCACCCCTCCACTTT. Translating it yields CASSLLGQGRSPLHF.

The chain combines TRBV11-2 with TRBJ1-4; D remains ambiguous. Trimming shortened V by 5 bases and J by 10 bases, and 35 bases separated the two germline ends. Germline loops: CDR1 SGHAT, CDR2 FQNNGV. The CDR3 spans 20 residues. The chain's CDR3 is CASSRPGGKQGDRSNGKLFF. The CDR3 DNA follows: TGTGCCAGCAGCCGCCCCGGTGGAAAACAAGGTGATCGTTCCAACGGAAAACTGTTTTTT.

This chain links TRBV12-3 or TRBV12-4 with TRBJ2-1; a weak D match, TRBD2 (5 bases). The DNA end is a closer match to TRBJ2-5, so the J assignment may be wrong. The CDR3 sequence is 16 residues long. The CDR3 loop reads CASKTTKVLDVGTQYF. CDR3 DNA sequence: TGTGCCAGCAAAACCACAAAAGTACTAGATGTTGGGACCCAGTACTTC.

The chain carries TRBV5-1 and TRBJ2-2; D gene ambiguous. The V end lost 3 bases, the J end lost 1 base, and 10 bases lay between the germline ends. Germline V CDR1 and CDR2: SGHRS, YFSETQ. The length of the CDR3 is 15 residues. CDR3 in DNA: TGCGCCAGCAGCTCGACGGGCCGGAACACCGGGGAGCTGTTTTTT. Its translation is CASSSTGRNTGELFF.

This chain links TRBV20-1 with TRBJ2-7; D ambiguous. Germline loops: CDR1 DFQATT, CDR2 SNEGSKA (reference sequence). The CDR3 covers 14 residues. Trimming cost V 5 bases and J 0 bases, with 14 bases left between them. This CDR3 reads CSAGTDLHSYEQYF. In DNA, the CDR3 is TGCAGTGCTGGCACAGATTTACACTCCTACGAGCAGTACTTC.

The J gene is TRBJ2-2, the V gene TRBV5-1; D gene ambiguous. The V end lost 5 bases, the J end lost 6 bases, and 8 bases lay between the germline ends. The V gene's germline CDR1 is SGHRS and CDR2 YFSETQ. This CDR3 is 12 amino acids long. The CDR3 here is CASRLVPGELFF. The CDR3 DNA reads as TGCGCCAGCAGGCTAGTTCCCGGGGAGCTGTTTTTT.

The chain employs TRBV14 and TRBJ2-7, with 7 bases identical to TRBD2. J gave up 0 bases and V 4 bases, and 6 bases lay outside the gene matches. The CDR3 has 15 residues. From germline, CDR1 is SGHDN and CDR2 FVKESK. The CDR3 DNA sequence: TGTGCCAGCAGCCCCAGGGAGCGGGGCTCCTACGAGCAGTACTTC. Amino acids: CASSPRERGSYEQYF.

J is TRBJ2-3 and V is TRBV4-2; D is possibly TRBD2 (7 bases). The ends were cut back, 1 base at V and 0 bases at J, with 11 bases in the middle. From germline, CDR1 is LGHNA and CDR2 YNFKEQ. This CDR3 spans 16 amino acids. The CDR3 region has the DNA TGTGCCAGCAGCCAAGGCGCGGGGGCTAGCACAGATACGCAGTATTTT. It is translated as CASSQGAGASTDTQYF.

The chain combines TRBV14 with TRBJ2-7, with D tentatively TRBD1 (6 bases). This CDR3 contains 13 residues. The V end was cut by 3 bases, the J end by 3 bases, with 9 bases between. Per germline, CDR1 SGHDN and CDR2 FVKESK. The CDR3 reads CASSHWTDYEQYF. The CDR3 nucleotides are TGTGCCAGCAGCCACTGGACAGACTACGAGCAGTACTTC.

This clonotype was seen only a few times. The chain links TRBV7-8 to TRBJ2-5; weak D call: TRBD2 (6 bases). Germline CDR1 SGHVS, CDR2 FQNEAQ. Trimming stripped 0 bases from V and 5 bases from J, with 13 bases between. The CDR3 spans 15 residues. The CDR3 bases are TGTGCCAGCAGCTTAGCCACTAAGGGGAGGGAGACCCAGTACTTC. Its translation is CASSLATKGRETQYF.

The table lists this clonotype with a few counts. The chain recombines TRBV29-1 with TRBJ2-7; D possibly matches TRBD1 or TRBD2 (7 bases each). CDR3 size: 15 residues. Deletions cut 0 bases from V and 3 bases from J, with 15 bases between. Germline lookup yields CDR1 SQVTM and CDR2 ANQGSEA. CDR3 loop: CSVEEPTGEGYEQYF. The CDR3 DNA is TGCAGCGTTGAAGAGCCTACAGGGGAGGGCTACGAGCAGTACTTC.

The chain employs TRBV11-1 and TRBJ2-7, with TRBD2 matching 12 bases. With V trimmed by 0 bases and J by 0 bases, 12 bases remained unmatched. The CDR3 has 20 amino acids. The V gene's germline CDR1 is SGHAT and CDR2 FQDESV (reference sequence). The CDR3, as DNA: TGTGCCAGCAGCTTAGCCCCTCGACTAGCGGGAGTCGGGAGCTCCTACGAGCAGTACTTC. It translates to CASSLAPRLAGVGSSYEQYF.

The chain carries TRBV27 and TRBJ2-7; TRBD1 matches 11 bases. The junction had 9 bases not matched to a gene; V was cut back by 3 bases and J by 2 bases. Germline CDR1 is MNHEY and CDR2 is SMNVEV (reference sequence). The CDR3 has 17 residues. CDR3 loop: CASSFQDRGPKTYEQYF. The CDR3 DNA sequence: TGTGCCAGCAGTTTCCAGGACAGGGGGCCCAAAACCTACGAGCAGTACTTC.